A single sample gave rise to the 7 T cell receptor beta chains below, sequenced in a study of CXCR3-negative and CXCR3-positive naive CD8 T cells. 5' RACE with UMI labels generated the TRB cDNA libraries. For each CDR3 protein, TCRdb gives one entry from its re-call of the 5' RACE reads, without DNA. The sample table sets out tens of thousands of distinct CDR3 sequences. The sequenced material came from memory CD8+ T cells from blood. The receptor source for this set is a human donor in good health. Some clones in this sample may be carry-over from other donors' samples.

The chain has TRBV4-1 and TRBJ2-1; no DNA is available, so the TRBD1 call from TCRdb remains unchecked. Germline V CDR1 and CDR2: MGHRA, YSYEKL. The CDR3 extends over 15 amino acids. CDR3 region: CASRPTGGPYNEQFF.

The CDR3 loop is CASSPPAGMETQYF. J is TRBJ2-5 and V is TRBV18. Germline V gene data show CDR1 as KGHSH and CDR2 as LQKENI. This CDR3 region has 14 residues.

The chain couples TRBV27 to TRBJ2-7; TCRdb designates TRBD2, a call that cannot be tested without DNA. The CDR3 has 16 residues. The V gene's germline CDR1 is MNHEY and CDR2 SMNVEV (reference sequence). This CDR3 is CASSAVSGTFTYEQYF.

This chain connects TRBV10-3 to TRBJ2-3; the D gene TCRdb calls, TRBD1, cannot be checked with no DNA. The CDR3 consists of 17 residues. CDR1 ENHRY and CDR2 SYGVKD come from the germline V gene. The CDR3 reads CAISEHSQGRDTDTQYF.

The CDR3 here is CASSLEGYGYTF. V and J are TRBV7-6 and TRBJ1-2. The CDR3 spans 12 residues. The germline CDR1 and CDR2 sequences are SGHVS and FNYEAQ.

The rearrangement links TRBV29-1 to TRBJ1-1; TCRdb gives TRBD1 as the D gene, but with no DNA this cannot be confirmed. CDR1 and CDR2 (germline): SQVTM, ANQGSEA. CDR3 length: 12 residues. The CDR3 sequence is CSAGTEGTEASF.

This rearrangement joins TRBV7-7 to TRBJ2-5; TCRdb reports TRBD1, a call that lacks DNA to check it against. The CDR3 loop spans 17 amino acids. Germline assignment: CDR1 SSHAT and CDR2 FNYEAQ (reference sequence). The CDR3 spells CASSLSLAGAIQETQYF.